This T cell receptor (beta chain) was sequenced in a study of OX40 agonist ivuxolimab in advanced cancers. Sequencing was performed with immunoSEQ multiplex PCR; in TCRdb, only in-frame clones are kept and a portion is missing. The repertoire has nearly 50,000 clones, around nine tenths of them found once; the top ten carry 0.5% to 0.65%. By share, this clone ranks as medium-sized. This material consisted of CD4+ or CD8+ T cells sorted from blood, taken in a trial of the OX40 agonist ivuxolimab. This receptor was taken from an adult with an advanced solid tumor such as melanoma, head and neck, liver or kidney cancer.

CDR3 in DNA: TGTGCCAGCAGCCCCTCTGGAAACACCATATATTTT. Residues: CASSPSGNTIYF. The chain combines TRBV25-1 with TRBJ1-3; D gene ambiguous. V gave up 6 bases and J gave up 0 bases, with 3 bases separating them. The CDR3 has 12 amino acids. The germline CDR1 and CDR2 sequences are MGHDK and SYGVNS.